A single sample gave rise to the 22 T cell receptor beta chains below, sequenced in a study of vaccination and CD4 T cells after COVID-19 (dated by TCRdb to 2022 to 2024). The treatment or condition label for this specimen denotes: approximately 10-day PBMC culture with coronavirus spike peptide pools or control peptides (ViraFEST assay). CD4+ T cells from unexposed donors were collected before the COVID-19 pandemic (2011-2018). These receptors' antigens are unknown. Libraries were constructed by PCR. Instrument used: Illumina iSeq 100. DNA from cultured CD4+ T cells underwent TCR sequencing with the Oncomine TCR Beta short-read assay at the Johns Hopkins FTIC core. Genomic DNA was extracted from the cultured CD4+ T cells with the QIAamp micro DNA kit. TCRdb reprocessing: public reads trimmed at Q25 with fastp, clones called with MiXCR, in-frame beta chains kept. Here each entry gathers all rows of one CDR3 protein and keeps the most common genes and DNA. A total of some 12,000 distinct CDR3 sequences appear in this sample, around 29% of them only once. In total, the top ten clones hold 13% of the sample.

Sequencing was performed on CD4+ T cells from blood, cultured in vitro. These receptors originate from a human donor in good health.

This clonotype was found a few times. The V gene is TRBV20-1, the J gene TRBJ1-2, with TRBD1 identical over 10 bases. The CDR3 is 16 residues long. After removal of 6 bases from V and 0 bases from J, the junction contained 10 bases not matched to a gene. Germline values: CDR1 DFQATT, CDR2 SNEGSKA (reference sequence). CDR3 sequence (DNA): TGCAGTGCGGGTGCCGGGACAGGGGATTCTAACTATGGCTACACCTTC. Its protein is CSAGAGTGDSNYGYTF.

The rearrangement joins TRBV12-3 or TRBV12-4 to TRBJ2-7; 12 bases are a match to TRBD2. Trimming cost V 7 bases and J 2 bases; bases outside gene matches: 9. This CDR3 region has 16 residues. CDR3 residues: CASTDRLAGGPYEQYF. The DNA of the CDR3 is TGTGCCAGCACAGACCGCCTAGCGGGAGGGCCCTACGAGCAGTACTTC.

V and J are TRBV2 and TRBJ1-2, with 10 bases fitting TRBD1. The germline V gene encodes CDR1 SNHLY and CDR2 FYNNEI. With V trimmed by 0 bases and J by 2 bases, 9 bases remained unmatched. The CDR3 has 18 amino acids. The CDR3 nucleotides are TGTGCCAGCAGTGAAGCCCTCATCCCGGGACAGGGGAACTATGGCTACACCTTC. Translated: CASSEALIPGQGNYGYTF.

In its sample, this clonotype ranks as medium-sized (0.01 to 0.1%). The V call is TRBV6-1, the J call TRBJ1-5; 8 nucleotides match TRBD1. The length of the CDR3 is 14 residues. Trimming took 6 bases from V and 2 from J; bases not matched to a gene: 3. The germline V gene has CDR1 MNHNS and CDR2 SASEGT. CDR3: CASRVTGGNQPQHF. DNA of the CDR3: TGTGCCAGCAGGGTGACAGGGGGCAATCAGCCCCAGCATTTT.

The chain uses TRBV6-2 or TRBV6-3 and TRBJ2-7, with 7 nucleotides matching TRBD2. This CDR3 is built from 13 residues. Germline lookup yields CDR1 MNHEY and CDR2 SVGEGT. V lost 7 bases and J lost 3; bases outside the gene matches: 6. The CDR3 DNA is TGTGCCAGCAACTTGCGGGAGAACTACGAGCAGTACTTC. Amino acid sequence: CASNLRENYEQYF.

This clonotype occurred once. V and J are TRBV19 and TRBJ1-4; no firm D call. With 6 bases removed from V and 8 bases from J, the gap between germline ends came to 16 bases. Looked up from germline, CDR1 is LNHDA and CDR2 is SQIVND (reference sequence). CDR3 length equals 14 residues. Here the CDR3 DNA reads TGTGCCAGTAGAATGGCCGACTTTAGGGAAAAACTGTTTTTT. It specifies CASRMADFREKLFF.

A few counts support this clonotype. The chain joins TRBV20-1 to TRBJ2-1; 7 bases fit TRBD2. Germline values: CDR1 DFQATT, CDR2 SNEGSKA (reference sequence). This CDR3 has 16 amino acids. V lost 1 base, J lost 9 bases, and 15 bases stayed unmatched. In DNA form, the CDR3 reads TGCAGTGCTAGAGTCCAAGGGAGGGCTCCGAGGGGTGAGCAGTTCTTC. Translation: CSARVQGRAPRGEQFF.

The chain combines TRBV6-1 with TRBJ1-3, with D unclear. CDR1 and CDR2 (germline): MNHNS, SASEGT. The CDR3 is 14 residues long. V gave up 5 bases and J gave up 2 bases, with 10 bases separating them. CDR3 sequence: CASSPPGAGNTIYF. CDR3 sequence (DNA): TGTGCCAGCAGTCCCCCCGGGGCTGGAAACACCATATATTTT.

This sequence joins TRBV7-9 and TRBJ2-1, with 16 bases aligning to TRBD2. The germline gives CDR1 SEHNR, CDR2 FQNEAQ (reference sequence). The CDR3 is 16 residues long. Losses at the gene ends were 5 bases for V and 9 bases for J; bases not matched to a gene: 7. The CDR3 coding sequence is TGTGCCAGCAGCCCACTAGGGACTAGCGGGAGGGGTGAGCAGTTCTTC. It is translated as CASSPLGTSGRGEQFF.

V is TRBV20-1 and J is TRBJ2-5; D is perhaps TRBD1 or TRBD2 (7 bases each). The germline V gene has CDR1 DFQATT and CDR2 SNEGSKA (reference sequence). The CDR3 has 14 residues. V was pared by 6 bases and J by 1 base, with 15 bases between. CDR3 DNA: TGCAGTGCCCAGGGGGGGATCAGCCAAGAGACCCAGTACTTC. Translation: CSAQGGISQETQYF.

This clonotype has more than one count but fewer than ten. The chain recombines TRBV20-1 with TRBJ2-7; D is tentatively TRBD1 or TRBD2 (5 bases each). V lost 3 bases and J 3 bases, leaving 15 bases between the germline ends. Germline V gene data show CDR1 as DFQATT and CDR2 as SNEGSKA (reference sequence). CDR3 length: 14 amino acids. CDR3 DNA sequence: TGCAGTGCTAGCCTCGGGGCAAGGGGCTACGAGCAGTACTTC. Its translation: CSASLGARGYEQYF.

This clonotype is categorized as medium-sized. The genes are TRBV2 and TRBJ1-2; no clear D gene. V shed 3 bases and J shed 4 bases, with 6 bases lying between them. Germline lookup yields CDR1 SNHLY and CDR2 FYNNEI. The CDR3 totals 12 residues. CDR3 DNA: TGTGCCAGCAGTGATGGTCCCTATGGCTACACCTTC. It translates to CASSDGPYGYTF.

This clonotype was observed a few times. CDR3: CASSYSLDRDQETQYF. In DNA form, the CDR3 reads TGTGCCAGCAGTTACTCACTCGACAGGGACCAAGAGACCCAGTACTTC. The chain uses TRBV6-2 or TRBV6-3 and TRBJ2-5; TRBD1 matches at 7 bases. Germline CDR1 and CDR2: MNHEY and SVGEGT. J was trimmed by 0 bases and V by 0 bases; bases with no gene match: 4. This CDR3 is built from 16 residues.

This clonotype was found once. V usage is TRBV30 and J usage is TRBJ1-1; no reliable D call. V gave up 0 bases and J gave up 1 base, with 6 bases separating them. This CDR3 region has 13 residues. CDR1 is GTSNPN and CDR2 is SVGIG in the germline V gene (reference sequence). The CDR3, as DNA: TGTGCCTGGAGTGTTGCTACGAACACTGAAGCTTTCTTT. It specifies CAWSVATNTEAFF.

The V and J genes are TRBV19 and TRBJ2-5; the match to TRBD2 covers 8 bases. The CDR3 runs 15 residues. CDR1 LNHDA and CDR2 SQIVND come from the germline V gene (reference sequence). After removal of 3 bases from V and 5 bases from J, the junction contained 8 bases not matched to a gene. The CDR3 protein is CASSIRPGLGETQYF. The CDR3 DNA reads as TGTGCCAGTAGTATCCGACCGGGACTAGGCGAGACCCAGTACTTC.

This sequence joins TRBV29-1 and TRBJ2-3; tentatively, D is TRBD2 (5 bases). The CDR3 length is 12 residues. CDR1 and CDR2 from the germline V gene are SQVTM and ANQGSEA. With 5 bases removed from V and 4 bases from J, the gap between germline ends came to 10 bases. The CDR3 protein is CSVNEGADTQYF. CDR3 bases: TGCAGCGTTAATGAGGGAGCAGATACGCAGTATTTT.

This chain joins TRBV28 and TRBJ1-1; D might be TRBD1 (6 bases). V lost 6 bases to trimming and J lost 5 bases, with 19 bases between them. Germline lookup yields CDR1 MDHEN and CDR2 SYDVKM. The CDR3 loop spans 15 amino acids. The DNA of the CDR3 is TGTGCCAGCAGCCCTCCCGGGGGGCGCGGGACTGAAGCTTTCTTT. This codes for CASSPPGGRGTEAFF.

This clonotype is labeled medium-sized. The CDR3 sequence: CASSLSTGGFEQYF. In DNA form, the CDR3 reads TGTGCCAGCAGCTTATCGACAGGGGGATTCGAGCAGTACTTC. The V and J genes are TRBV7-8 and TRBJ2-7; 9 bases are a match to TRBD1. The CDR3 contains 14 residues. The germline V gene encodes CDR1 SGHVS and CDR2 FQNEAQ. V lost 2 bases and J lost 6; bases outside the gene matches: 5.

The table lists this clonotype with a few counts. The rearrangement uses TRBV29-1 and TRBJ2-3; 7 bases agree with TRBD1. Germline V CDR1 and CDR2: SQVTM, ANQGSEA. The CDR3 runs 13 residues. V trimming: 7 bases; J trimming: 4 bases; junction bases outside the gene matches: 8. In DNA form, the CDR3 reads TGCAGCGACCGACAGGGTAACCCAGATACGCAGTATTTT. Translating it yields CSDRQGNPDTQYF.

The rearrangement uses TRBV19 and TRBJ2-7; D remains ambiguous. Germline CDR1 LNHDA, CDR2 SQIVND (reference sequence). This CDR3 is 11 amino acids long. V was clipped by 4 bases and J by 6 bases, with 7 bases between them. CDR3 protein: CASSTSSEQYF. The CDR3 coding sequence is TGTGCCAGTAGTACGTCGAGCGAGCAGTACTTC.

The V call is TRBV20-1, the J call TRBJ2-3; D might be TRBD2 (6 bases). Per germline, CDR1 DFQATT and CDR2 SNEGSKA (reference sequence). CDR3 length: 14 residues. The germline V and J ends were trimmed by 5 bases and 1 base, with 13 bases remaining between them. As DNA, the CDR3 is TGCAGTGCTTTCGGGCGGGACCGCACAGATACGCAGTATTTT. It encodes CSAFGRDRTDTQYF.

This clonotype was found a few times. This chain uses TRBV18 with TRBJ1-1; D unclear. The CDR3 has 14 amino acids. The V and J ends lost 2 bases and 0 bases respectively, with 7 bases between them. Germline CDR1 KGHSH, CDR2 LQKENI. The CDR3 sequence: CASSPSHLNTEAFF. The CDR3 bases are TGTGCCAGCTCACCATCACACTTGAACACTGAAGCTTTCTTT.